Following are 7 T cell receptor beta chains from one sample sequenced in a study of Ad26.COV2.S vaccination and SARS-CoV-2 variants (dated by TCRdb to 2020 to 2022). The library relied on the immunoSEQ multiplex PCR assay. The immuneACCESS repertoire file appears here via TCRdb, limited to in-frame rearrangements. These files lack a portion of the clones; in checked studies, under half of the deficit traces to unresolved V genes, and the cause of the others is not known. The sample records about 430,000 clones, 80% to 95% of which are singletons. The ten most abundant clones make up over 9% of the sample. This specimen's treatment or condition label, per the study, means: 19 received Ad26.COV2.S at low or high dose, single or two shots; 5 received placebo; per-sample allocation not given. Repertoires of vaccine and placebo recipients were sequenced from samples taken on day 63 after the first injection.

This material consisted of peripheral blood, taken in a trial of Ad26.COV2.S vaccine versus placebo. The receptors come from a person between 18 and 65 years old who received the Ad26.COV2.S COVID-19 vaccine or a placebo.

CDR3 protein: CASSPGLGGGNTIYF. The CDR3 DNA reads TGTGCCAGCAGCCCCGGATTGGGTGGTGGAAACACCATATATTTT. This rearrangement joins TRBV4-2 to TRBJ1-3; D unresolved. Germline CDR1 reads LGHNA; CDR2 reads YNFKEQ. This CDR3 contains 15 residues. V was cut by 4 bases and J by 3 bases, with 13 bases left in between.

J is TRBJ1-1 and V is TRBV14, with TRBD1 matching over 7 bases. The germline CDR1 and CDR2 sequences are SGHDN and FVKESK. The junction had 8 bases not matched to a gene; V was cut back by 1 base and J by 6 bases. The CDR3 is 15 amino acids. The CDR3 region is CASSQAYRGVAEAFF. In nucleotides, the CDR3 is TGTGCCAGCAGCCAAGCCTACAGGGGAGTCGCTGAAGCTTTCTTT.

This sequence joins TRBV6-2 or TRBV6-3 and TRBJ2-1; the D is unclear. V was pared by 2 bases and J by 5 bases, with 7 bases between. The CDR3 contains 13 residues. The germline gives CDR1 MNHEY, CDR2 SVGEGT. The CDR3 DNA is TGTGCCAGCAGTTACAACTACAACAATGAGCAGTTCTTC. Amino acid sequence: CASSYNYNNEQFF.

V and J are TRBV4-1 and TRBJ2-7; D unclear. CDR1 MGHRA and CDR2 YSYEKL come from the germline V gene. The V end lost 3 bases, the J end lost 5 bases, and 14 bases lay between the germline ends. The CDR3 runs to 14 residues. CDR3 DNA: TGCGCCAGCAGCCATAGACTCGCCCAGGACGAGCAGTACTTC. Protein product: CASSHRLAQDEQYF.

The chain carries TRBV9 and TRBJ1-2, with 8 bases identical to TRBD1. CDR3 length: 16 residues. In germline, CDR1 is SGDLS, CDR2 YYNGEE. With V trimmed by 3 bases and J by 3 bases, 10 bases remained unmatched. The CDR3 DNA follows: TGTGCCAGCAGCGCCCGACCATCGACAGGGGACTATGGCTACACCTTC. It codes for CASSARPSTGDYGYTF. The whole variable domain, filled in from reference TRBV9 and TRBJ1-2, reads DSGVTQTPKHLITATGQRVTLRCSPRSGDLSVYWYQQSLDQGLQFLIQYYNGEERAKGNILERFSAQQFPDLHSELNLSSLELGDSALYFCASSARPSTGDYGYTFGSGTRLTVV.

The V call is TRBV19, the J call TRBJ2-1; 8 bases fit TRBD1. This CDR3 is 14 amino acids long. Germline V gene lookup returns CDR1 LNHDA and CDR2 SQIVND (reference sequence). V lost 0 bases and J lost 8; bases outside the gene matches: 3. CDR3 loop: CASSIDQGAYEQFF. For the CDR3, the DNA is TGTGCCAGTAGTATAGACCAGGGGGCGTATGAGCAGTTCTTC.

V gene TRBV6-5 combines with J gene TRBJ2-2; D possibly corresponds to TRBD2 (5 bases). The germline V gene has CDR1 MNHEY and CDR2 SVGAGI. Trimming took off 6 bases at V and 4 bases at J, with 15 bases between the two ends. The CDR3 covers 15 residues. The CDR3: CASSFGRTGTGELFF. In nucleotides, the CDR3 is TGTGCCAGCAGCTTCGGACGGACTGGCACCGGGGAGCTGTTTTTT.